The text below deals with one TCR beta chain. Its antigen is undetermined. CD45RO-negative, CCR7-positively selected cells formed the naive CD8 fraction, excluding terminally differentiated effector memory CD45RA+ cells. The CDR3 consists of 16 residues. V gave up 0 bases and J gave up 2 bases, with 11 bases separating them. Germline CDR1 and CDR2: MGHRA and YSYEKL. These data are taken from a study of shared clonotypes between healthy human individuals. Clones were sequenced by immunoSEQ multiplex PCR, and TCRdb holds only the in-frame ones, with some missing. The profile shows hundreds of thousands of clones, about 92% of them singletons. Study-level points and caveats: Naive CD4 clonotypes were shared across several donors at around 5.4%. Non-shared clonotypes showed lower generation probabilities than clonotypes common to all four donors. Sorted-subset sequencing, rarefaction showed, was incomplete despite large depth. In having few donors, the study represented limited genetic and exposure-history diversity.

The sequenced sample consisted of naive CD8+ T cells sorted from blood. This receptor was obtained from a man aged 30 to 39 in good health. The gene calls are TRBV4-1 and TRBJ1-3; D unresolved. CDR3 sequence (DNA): TGCGCCAGCAGCCAAGAGAGGAGGGTTCCTGGAAACACCATATATTTT. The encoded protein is CASSQERRVPGNTIYF.